This TCR beta chain derives from a study of early stage breast cancer tumors. Study findings and constraints: Commonly generated sequences made up most enriched TCRB sequences shared between patients.

The germline V and J ends were trimmed by 0 bases and 12 bases, with 12 bases remaining between them. Germline CDR1 SGHNT, CDR2 YENEEA. The CDR3 is 13 residues long. Each sample had two DNA replicates, around 0.45 ug blood or roughly 1.4 ug tissue. Sequenced by immunoSEQ multiplex PCR; TCRdb stores in-frame clones only, minus some. The table lists some 19,000 clones, about 70% of them singletons. A word on this clone: What it recognizes is unknown.

The J gene is TRBJ2-1, the V gene TRBV11-3; D could derive from TRBD1 or TRBD2 (5 bases each). The sequencing sample was made of blood. This TCR derives from a person between 55 and 69 years old with breast cancer. The CDR3 here is CASSLDETRGQFF. DNA of the CDR3: TGTGCCAGCAGCTTAGATGAGACGAGGGGGCAGTTCTTC.